The 17 T cell receptor beta chains in this list originate from one sample, sequenced in a study of T cells in Graves' hyperthyroidism and ophthalmopathy. RNA transcripts yielded amplified TCR beta CDR3 regions. TCR CDR3 regions were first amplified by RT-PCR with HTBI primers. MiXCR was run by TCRdb on the multiplex PCR reads, yielding one entry per CDR3 protein. The repertoire consists of 650,000 to 750,000 distinct CDR3 sequences, with 13% to 15% occurring once and the leading ten covering roughly 10%. Sample: blood. The receptors come from a woman aged 18 to 35 with Graves' hyperthyroidism.

In this sample, this clonotype turned up many times. The junction departs from the called germline gene at one end, perhaps through a read error. The V and J genes are TRBV7-8 and TRBJ1-5; maybe TRBD1 (5 bases). The CDR3 runs to 16 residues. Germline-derived CDR1 and CDR2 are SGHVS and FQNEAQ. The CDR3 DNA reads TGTGCCAGCAGCTCGCGTGGGGGTCGGAGCACTCAGCCCCAGCATTTT. Its translation: CASSSRGGRSTQPQHF. The variable domain in full, with the rest retrieved from reference TRBV7-8 and TRBJ1-5, is GAGVSQSPRYKVAKRGQDVALRCDPISGHVSLFWYQQALGQGPEFLTYFQNEAQLDKSGLPSDRFFAERPEGSVSTLKIQRTQQEDSAVYLCASSSRGGRSTQPQHFGDGTRLSIL.

J is TRBJ1-3 and V is TRBV30; TRBD1 is a possible D gene (6 bases). The CDR3 has 13 residues. V was trimmed by 2 bases and J by 1 base, leaving 6 bases between them. In germline, CDR1 is GTSNPN, CDR2 SVGIG (reference sequence). This CDR3 reads CAWSRGSGNTIYF. Written as DNA, the CDR3 is TGTGCCTGGAGTAGGGGGTCTGGAAACACCATATATTTT.

This clonotype occurred many times. The J gene is TRBJ2-7, the V gene TRBV24-1; TRBD2 is a possible D gene (5 bases). Trimming removed 5 bases at V and 0 bases at J, with 7 bases between. CDR3 length equals 13 residues. CDR1 and CDR2 from the germline V gene are KGHDR and SFDVKD. The CDR3 DNA reads TGTGCCACCAGTGGGGGAGACTCCTACGAGCAGTACTTC. Its translation is CATSGGDSYEQYF.

This clonotype was picked up many times. Here the CDR3 DNA reads TGTGCCAGCAGCACTAGGACTAGTGTGGATGAGCAGTTCTTC. This translates into CASSTRTSVDEQFF. V gene TRBV7-2 combines with J gene TRBJ2-1; 7 bases are shared with TRBD2. Germline V gene data show CDR1 as SGHTA and CDR2 as FQGNSA. The CDR3 runs 14 residues. Trimming took 5 bases from V and 8 from J; bases not matched to a gene: 9.

This clonotype was counted ten times or more. The J gene is TRBJ2-1, the V gene TRBV10-3, with 10 bases matching TRBD2. V lost 6 bases and J lost 5; bases outside the gene matches: 10. The CDR3 is 16 amino acids. CDR1 and CDR2 (germline): ENHRY, SYGVKD. The CDR3 spells CAISPRLAGPDNEQFF. Written as DNA, the CDR3 is TGTGCCATCAGCCCGAGACTAGCGGGTCCAGACAATGAGCAGTTCTTC.

Many counts were recorded for this clonotype. This chain uses TRBV11-2 with TRBJ2-5; 7 bases are shared with TRBD1. Per the germline V gene, CDR1 is SGHAT and CDR2 is FQNNGV. J lost 5 bases, V lost 2 bases, and 17 bases had no gene match. This CDR3 is 18 amino acids long. CDR3 region: CASSLLQTGTEGRETQYF. CDR3 DNA sequence: TGTGCCAGCAGCTTACTACAAACCGGGACAGAGGGACGGGAGACCCAGTACTTC.

This clonotype came up a few times. The chain couples TRBV4-2 to TRBJ2-3; TRBD2 is a possible D gene (6 bases). CDR3 size: 16 residues. From germline, CDR1 is LGHNA and CDR2 YNFKEQ. V lost 6 bases and J lost 0, with 16 bases in between. Here the CDR3 DNA reads TGTGCCAGCAGTAAAGGCGGTAGCGGAAGCACAGATACGCAGTATTTT. It translates to CASSKGGSGSTDTQYF.

Many counts were recorded for this clonotype. This chain uses TRBV2 with TRBJ1-4, with a weak D call TRBD1 (5 bases). The length of the CDR3 is 13 residues. Trimming shortened V by 4 bases and J by 8 bases, and 11 bases separated the two germline ends. Germline values: CDR1 SNHLY, CDR2 FYNNEI. CDR3 nucleotides: TGTGCCAGCAGTGTGGGGCAGCTCGAAAAACTGTTTTTT. Its protein product is CASSVGQLEKLFF.

The genes are TRBV5-6 and TRBJ2-3; TRBD1 aligns across 7 bases. Trimming took 1 base from V and 0 from J; bases not matched to a gene: 5. The CDR3 is 16 amino acids. The germline gives CDR1 SGHDT, CDR2 YYEEEE. CDR3 protein: CASSLYRGLSTDTQYF. In DNA form, the CDR3 reads TGTGCCAGCAGCTTGTACAGGGGCCTGAGCACAGATACGCAGTATTTT.

The V call is TRBV15, the J call TRBJ1-4, with D possibly TRBD1 on 5 matching bases. Trimming took 1 base from V and 0 from J, leaving 6 bases between them. The CDR3 is made up of 15 amino acids. Looked up from germline, CDR1 is LNHNV and CDR2 is YYDKDF (reference sequence). The CDR3 DNA follows: TGTGCCACCAGCAGAGCAGGGACAACTAATGAAAAACTGTTTTTT. Translated, it gives CATSRAGTTNEKLFF.

This rearrangement joins TRBV5-4 to TRBJ2-1; the match to TRBD2 covers 12 bases. V lost 0 bases, J lost 0 bases, and 10 bases stayed unmatched. This CDR3 has 20 amino acids. Germline V gene data show CDR1 as SGHNT and CDR2 as YYREEE (reference sequence). The CDR3, as DNA: TGTGCCAGCAGCTTGGTGGTTCTAGCGGGAGGGCCGGGCTCCTACAATGAGCAGTTCTTC. Protein product: CASSLVVLAGGPGSYNEQFF.

The rearrangement joins TRBV24-1 to TRBJ2-2; TRBD2 matches at 10 bases. Germline CDR1 KGHDR, CDR2 SFDVKD. V gave up 4 bases and J gave up 4 bases; unmatched junction bases: 8. This CDR3 comprises 17 residues. This CDR3 is CATSDPTSGTLTGELFF. The CDR3 coding sequence is TGTGCCACCAGTGACCCCACTAGCGGGACTCTCACCGGGGAGCTGTTTTTT.

This clonotype was counted ten times or more. V and J are TRBV20-1 and TRBJ1-2, with TRBD1 as a possible D gene (5 bases). Germline loops: CDR1 DFQATT, CDR2 SNEGSKA (reference sequence). The CDR3 contains 15 residues. Trimming shortened V by 8 bases and J by 4 bases, and 23 bases separated the two germline ends. CDR3 sequence: CSPQTDTSSLYGYTF. Written as DNA, the CDR3 is TGCAGTCCTCAGACGGACACCTCAAGTCTCTATGGCTACACCTTC.

This clonotype has ten or more counts. The V gene is TRBV27, the J gene TRBJ1-1, with D possibly matching TRBD1 (5 bases). CDR1 and CDR2 from the germline V gene are MNHEY and SMNVEV (reference sequence). V lost 7 bases and J 4 bases, leaving 25 bases between the germline ends. This CDR3 spans 17 amino acids. The CDR3 DNA is TGTGCCAGCAATCCTTATGGGGGTGGGGGTCGGGTCACTGAAGCTTTCTTT. Its translation: CASNPYGGGGRVTEAFF.

A remark on this clonotype: Possible read error: a much larger clone is one base away. The genes are TRBV28 and TRBJ2-7; 8 bases agree with TRBD1. The V and J ends lost 5 bases and 5 bases, in that order; junction bases with no gene match: 11. Germline V lookup: CDR1 MDHEN, CDR2 SYDVKM. The CDR3 loop spans 15 amino acids. The DNA for the CDR3 is TGTGCCAGCAGTAAGGACAGGGAAAGGACCCACGAGCAGTACTTC. The encoded protein is CASSKDRERTHEQYF.

The chain is built from TRBV20-1 and TRBJ2-1; the match to TRBD2 covers 10 bases. CDR1 is DFQATT, CDR2 SNEGSKA, per germline (reference sequence). Germline trimming cut 4 bases from V and 4 bases from J; bases unmatched to any gene: 10. The CDR3 covers 16 residues. The DNA of the CDR3 is TGCAGTGCTAAGCTAGCGGGAGCAAATAGGTACAATGAGCAGTTCTTC. It yields the protein CSAKLAGANRYNEQFF.

The chain combines TRBV29-1 with TRBJ2-5, with D perhaps matching TRBD1 (7 bases). The CDR3 is 13 residues long. Per the germline V gene, CDR1 is SQVTM and CDR2 is ANQGSEA. V gave up 5 bases and J gave up 4 bases, with 14 bases separating them. Written as DNA, the CDR3 is TGCAGCGTTCTGGACAGGAGGGGAGAGACCCAGTACTTC. It yields the protein CSVLDRRGETQYF.